Shown below are 5 T cell receptor beta chains from a single sample sequenced in a study of blood T cells in healthy people across ages. For the second PCR, which ran for 7 to 11 cycles, a sample-barcoded 5' primer and a J-beta primer mix were used. One entry per CDR3 protein results from TCRdb running MiXCR on the 5' RACE reads. The table records fewer than 1,200,000 distinct CDR3 sequences, almost 25% of them present only once. This sample also belongs to another study, concerning T cells of mothers and their children.

The sequenced sample was blood. Every receptor here comes from a girl aged 2-15 years in good health.

This clonotype was recorded a few times. The V gene is TRBV20-1, the J gene TRBJ2-4, with D possibly matching TRBD1 (5 bases). Germline V gene sequence: CDR1 DFQATT, CDR2 SNEGSKA (reference sequence). The CDR3 length is 15 residues. Trimming removed 0 bases from V and 0 bases from J, with 9 bases in between. CDR3 nucleotides: TGCAGTGCTAGAGATCAAGGGGTAGCCAAAAACATTCAGTACTTC. It encodes CSARDQGVAKNIQYF.

J is TRBJ2-7 and V is TRBV29-1, with 10 bases lining up with TRBD1. The DNA end favors TRBJ2-1, so the J call may be wrong. This CDR3 has 15 residues. The germline gives CDR1 SQVTM, CDR2 ANQGSEA. The DNA for the CDR3 is TGCAGCGTTGTATTCCGGGACAGGGGTGATGATGAGCAGTTCTTC. Its translation: CSVVFRDRGDDEQFF.

This chain joins TRBV24-1 and TRBJ2-7, with a tentative D call TRBD2 (6 bases). V was clipped by 11 bases and J by 7 bases, with 14 bases between them. The CDR3 covers 11 residues. Germline V gives CDR1 KGHDR, CDR2 SFDVKD. The CDR3 coding sequence is TGTGCCAGCGAGTGGGGAGGTGAGCAGTACTTC. Encoded protein: CASEWGGEQYF.

The rearrangement joins TRBV29-1 to TRBJ1-1, with 9 positions matching TRBD1. The length of the CDR3 is 14 residues. Germline loops: CDR1 SQVTM, CDR2 ANQGSEA. The ends lost 7 bases at V and 4 bases at J; junction bases unmatched: 10. CDR3 bases: TGCAGCGCCCTTCGGGGACAGGGTACCACTGAAGCTTTCTTT. It is translated as CSALRGQGTTEAFF.

This sequence joins TRBV2 and TRBJ2-3; D possibly matches TRBD1 or TRBD2 (5 bases each). CDR3 size: 16 residues. CDR1 and CDR2 from the germline V gene are SNHLY and FYNNEI. V dropped 1 base and J dropped 0 bases, with 11 bases sitting between them. The CDR3 protein is CASSEEGTFSTDTQYF. The CDR3 region has the DNA TGTGCCAGCAGTGAAGAGGGGACGTTTAGCACAGATACGCAGTATTTT. Full variable domain (outside the CDR3, taken from reference TRBV2 and TRBJ2-3): EPEVTQTPSHQVTQMGQEVILRCVPISNHLYFYWYRQILGQKVEFLVSFYNNEISEKSEIFDDQFSVERPDGSNFTLKIRSTKLEDSAMYFCASSEEGTFSTDTQYFGPGTRLTVL.